This T cell receptor beta chain was sequenced during a study of T cells in Graves' hyperthyroidism and ophthalmopathy. Study results and limitations: The model's output predicted ophthalmopathy at a median of 6.5 months prior to onset.

RNA transcripts served as the template for amplifying TCR beta CDR3 regions. HTBI primers drove first-round RT-PCR of the TCR CDR3. In TCRdb, the multiplex PCR reads were re-called with MiXCR into one record per CDR3 protein. The repertoire holds about 420,000 distinct CDR3 sequences, with about 13% as singletons. Patients were excluded for uncontrolled infection, other autoimmune disease, pregnancy or lactation. With respect to this clonotype: The antigen is unknown. A read error may explain this, as a much larger clone is one base away.

The source of this sequence is a woman in her late teens or twenties with Graves' hyperthyroidism. Sequenced: blood.

CDR3 DNA: TGTGCCAGCAGCTTAGATGAAGAGACCCAGTACTTC. Encoded protein: CASSLDEETQYF. V is TRBV5-6 and J is TRBJ2-5; D is unresolved. The V gene's germline CDR1 is SGHDT and CDR2 YYEEEE. CDR3 length equals 12 residues. Trimming stripped 2 bases from V and 3 bases from J, with 5 bases between.